This T cell receptor beta chain was sequenced for a study of blood T cell repertoires in COVID-19. The wider study: T cells, B-cell-depleted T cells, or PBMCs provided the cDNA or gDNA that served as material.

This table comes from immunoSEQ multiplex PCR, and its TCRdb copy is limited to in-frame clones, with some not included. The sample records 250,000 to 350,000 clones, about 89% being singletons. The V end was cut by 3 bases, the J end by 8 bases, with 17 bases between. Germline CDR1 reads DFQATT; CDR2 reads SNEGSKA (reference sequence). The CDR3 sequence is 15 residues long. Sequencing was performed on peripheral blood. The chain has TRBV20-1 and TRBJ1-6, with a weak D call TRBD1 (5 bases). This TCR came from a woman aged 60-75 years with acute or convalescent COVID-19. Here the CDR3 reads CSASTSTGGYSPLHF. CDR3 DNA sequence: TGCAGTGCTAGTACCAGCACAGGCGGCTATTCACCCCTCCACTTT.